Detailed here is one T cell receptor beta chain. Its antigen is undetermined. Germline CDR1 reads SGDLS; CDR2 reads YYNGEE. The CDR3 is 14 amino acids. The V and J ends lost 3 bases and 6 bases, in that order; junction bases with no gene match: 9. The study ran its PCR with 60 Vbeta and 13 Jbeta primers. The data were produced by immunoSEQ multiplex PCR, yet TCRdb's version contains in-frame clones alone and is incomplete. Here the sample spans about 56,000 clones, about four fifths being singletons. The data are from a study of cytomegalovirus exposure and HLA in healthy donors. Study results and caveats: Among TCR sequences, most were rare, though some public TCRs appeared in many donors.

Sequencing was carried out using PBMCs. The receptor was isolated from a man aged 35 to 55 in good health and CMV-seronegative. V and J are TRBV9 and TRBJ2-7, with 7 bases lining up with TRBD1. The CDR3 is CASSALQGMGEQYF. DNA of the CDR3: TGTGCCAGCAGCGCCCTACAGGGGATGGGCGAGCAGTACTTC.